The next 11 T cell receptor beta chains were all read from a single sample in a study of shared clonotypes between healthy human individuals. Sequenced by immunoSEQ multiplex PCR; TCRdb stores in-frame clones only, minus some. Among about 770,000 clones listed, over 55% were seen once. The sample was memory CD4+ T cells sorted from blood. Indicated subset: CD45RA-negative fraction. These receptors were obtained from a woman aged 25 to 39 in good health.

This clone turned up a few times. The gene calls are TRBV6-1 and TRBJ2-4; 8 bases are shared with TRBD1. CDR1 MNHNS and CDR2 SASEGT come from the germline V gene. V gave up 5 bases and J gave up 3 bases; unmatched junction bases: 6. This CDR3 contains 15 residues. CDR3 bases: TGTGCCAGCAGTCGAGATGGACAGGGCAAAAACATTCAGTACTTC. Translating it yields CASSRDGQGKNIQYF.

The chain links TRBV11-2 to TRBJ1-3; D remains ambiguous. V was cut by 2 bases and J by 0 bases, with 17 bases left in between. CDR1 SGHAT and CDR2 FQNNGV come from the germline V gene. This CDR3 comprises 18 residues. The CDR3 DNA reads as TGTGCCAGCAGCTTACAACTTCAGACAACAGTCTCTGGAAACACCATATATTTT. It encodes CASSLQLQTTVSGNTIYF.

This clone was seen more than once but under ten times. This sequence joins TRBV29-1 and TRBJ1-2, with TRBD1 matching 7 bases. Germline V CDR1 and CDR2: SQVTM, ANQGSEA. The ends lost 3 bases at V and 6 bases at J; junction bases unmatched: 10. This CDR3 has 14 residues. The chain's CDR3 is CSVEGQRSADGYTF. CDR3 bases: TGCAGCGTTGAGGGACAGCGAAGTGCGGATGGCTACACCTTC.

The chain links TRBV29-1 to TRBJ1-1; maybe TRBD1 (6 bases). This CDR3 is built from 12 residues. Germline values: CDR1 SQVTM, CDR2 ANQGSEA. V shed 6 bases and J shed 7 bases, with 15 bases lying between them. The CDR3 sequence: CSVPAGGGEAFF. The CDR3 nucleotides read TGCAGCGTCCCCGCTGGGGGCGGTGAAGCTTTCTTT. Looking up the rest from reference TRBV29-1 and TRBJ1-1 gives the full variable domain: SAVISQKPSRDICQRGTSLTIQCQVDSQVTMMFWYRQQPGQSLTLIATANQGSEATYESGFVIDKFPISRPNLTFSTLTVSNMSPEDSSIYLCSVPAGGGEAFFGQGTRLTVV.

A few counts support this clone. V gene TRBV5-1 combines with J gene TRBJ1-2; D might be TRBD1 (5 bases). This CDR3 is built from 12 residues. Trimming took off 5 bases at V and 4 bases at J, with 9 bases between the two ends. CDR1 and CDR2 (germline): SGHRS, YFSETQ. CDR3 nucleotides: TGCGCCAGCAGTGGGGCGTCCTATGGCTACACCTTC. Protein product: CASSGASYGYTF.

The gene calls are TRBV5-5 and TRBJ2-7; D gene uncertain. Trimming shortened V by 4 bases and J by 2 bases, and 4 bases separated the two germline ends. The germline gives CDR1 SGHKS, CDR2 YYEKEE (reference sequence). There are 11 residues in the CDR3. The CDR3 bases are TGTGCCAGCAGCAACACCTACGAGCAGTACTTC. This translates into CASSNTYEQYF.

The chain couples TRBV18 to TRBJ2-1; D is ambiguous. The CDR3 runs 13 residues. The germline V gene has CDR1 KGHSH and CDR2 LQKENI. The V end was cut by 6 bases, the J end by 4 bases, with 10 bases between. The CDR3 bases are TGTGCCAGCTCCCAGACAATGTACAATGAGCAGTTCTTC. Translated: CASSQTMYNEQFF. Full variable domain (outside the CDR3, taken from reference TRBV18 and TRBJ2-1): NAGVMQNPRHLVRRRGQEARLRCSPMKGHSHVYWYRQLPEEGLKFMVYLQKENIIDESGMPKERFSAEFPKEGPSILRIQQVVRGDSAAYFCASSQTMYNEQFFGPGTRLTVL.

This clone was recorded a few times. V gene TRBV7-9 combines with J gene TRBJ1-1, with 9 bases fitting TRBD1. Trimming at V came to 5 bases and at J to 2 bases, leaving 6 bases not matched to a gene. Germline CDR1 is SEHNR and CDR2 is FQNEAQ (reference sequence). The CDR3 length is 15 residues. As DNA, the CDR3 is TGTGCCAGCAGCACCTGGGACAGGGTAAACACTGAAGCTTTCTTT. Its protein product is CASSTWDRVNTEAFF.

This clone has a handful of counts. The V and J genes are TRBV14 and TRBJ2-7; the match to TRBD2 covers 9 bases. J lost 3 bases, V lost 1 base, and 13 bases had no gene match. The germline V gene has CDR1 SGHDN and CDR2 FVKESK. The CDR3 covers 18 residues. The CDR3 DNA sequence: TGTGCCAGCAGCCAAGGAGCGGGAGGCCTCCCGGGACGCTACGAGCAGTACTTC. Amino acids: CASSQGAGGLPGRYEQYF.

The chain combines TRBV15 with TRBJ2-1; the D gene is possibly TRBD2 (5 bases). Germline V gene lookup returns CDR1 LNHNV and CDR2 YYDKDF (reference sequence). The CDR3 covers 14 residues. V was clipped by 0 bases and J by 9 bases, with 12 bases between them. The CDR3 bases are TGTGCCACCAGCAGAGATCGAGGGCGGACTGAGCAGTTCTTC. It specifies CATSRDRGRTEQFF.

The chain links TRBV6-5 to TRBJ2-7; 8 positions agree with TRBD1. V lost 6 bases, J lost 0 bases, and 7 bases stayed unmatched. The CDR3 covers 15 residues. CDR1 is MNHEY and CDR2 is SVGAGI in the germline V gene. The CDR3 DNA sequence: TGTGCCAGCAGAGCAGGACAGGGCGGCTCCTACGAGCAGTACTTC. Protein sequence: CASRAGQGGSYEQYF.